Reported below is one T cell receptor (beta chain). Its antigen is undetermined. Lesional scalp punch biopsies and peripheral blood were collected from alopecia areata patients. Sorting from PBMCs produced CD4+ and CD8+ T cells. The data were taken from a study of CD8+ T cells in alopecia areata. Whole-study findings and limits: Sequencing of scalp samples also includes resident alphabeta T cells from normal skin. Clonality was higher in lesional than normal scalp, especially in alopecia totalis/universalis.

Once RNA had been extracted, it was reverse transcribed into cDNA to act as the sequencing template. Repertoires were generated with immunoSEQ multiplex PCR, while TCRdb's copy carries only in-frame clones and drops some. The sample holds about 110,000 clones, 55% to 60% seen once. The receptor was derived from a human donor with alopecia areata. Sequencing input: NKG2D-low CD8+ T cells sorted from blood.

This CDR3 reads CASSQEPRAGYEQYF. CDR3 nucleotide sequence: TGCGCCAGCAGCCAAGAGCCCAGGGCCGGGTACGAGCAGTACTTC. The chain employs TRBV4-1 and TRBJ2-7; D may be TRBD1 (5 bases). CDR1 and CDR2 from the germline V gene are MGHRA and YSYEKL. CDR3 length equals 15 residues. With 0 bases removed from V and 4 bases from J, the gap between germline ends came to 13 bases.